These T cell receptor beta chains were read from a single sample in a study of blood T cell repertoires in COVID-19. Assay: immunoSEQ multiplex PCR; the TCRdb copy retains only in-frame clones and omits some. The data contain roughly 120,000 clones, about 74% of them singletons. Specimen: peripheral blood. All receptors derive from a man aged 65 to 85 with acute or convalescent COVID-19. Each CDR3 is given with its conserved first and last residue.

>TRBJ1-2|TRBV5-1
CASSLEAGGKGYTF
>TRBJ1-2|TRBV5-6
CASSPRDRVYLWGYTF
>TRBJ1-2|TRBV20-1
CSASTGGGGYGYTF
>TRBJ2-1|TRBV5-1
CASSTPGNEQFF
>TRBJ2-1|TRBV7-6
CASSLVQGQASFEQFF
>TRBJ2-1|TRBV7-9
CASSYPLAGGPYNEQFF
>TRBJ1-5|TRBV24-1
CATSQGPTQPQHF
>TRBJ1-6|TRBV5-1
CASSSWEYNSPLHF
>TRBJ1-3|TRBV30
CAWSVRGTKGNTIYF
>TRBJ1-2|TRBV6-5
CASSRDQGTYGYTF
>TRBJ2-1|TRBV25-1
CASSESDRGYLNEQFF
>TRBJ2-1|TRBV4-3
CASSQDYSGYNEQFF
>TRBJ2-1|TRBV30
CAWHDREVYNEQFF
>TRBJ2-2|TRBV5-1
CASSAGTLNTGELFF
>TRBJ2-3|TRBV5-1
CASSLGFLGRGRKDTQYF
>TRBJ2-1|TRBV27
CASSFRDLNEQFF
>TRBJ1-2|TRBV19
CASSIRSYGYTF
>TRBJ1-6|TRBV9
CASSVGRGYNSPLHF
>TRBJ1-5|TRBV7-8
CASSFSGDNQPQHF
>TRBJ2-3|TRBV10-3
CAISEKREDTQYF
>TRBJ1-4|TRBV5-1
CASSLQGGTNEKLFF
>TRBJ2-7|TRBV29-1
CSVKDRPYEQYF
>TRBJ2-5|TRBV15
CATSREPRETQYF
>TRBJ2-5|TRBV6-2/TRBV6-3
CASSWEGQGQETQYF
>TRBJ2-1|TRBV15
CATSRGQDYNEQFF
>TRBJ2-3|TRBV19
CASSLQSSTDTQYF